This TCR beta chain was identified in a study of tumor-infiltrating lymphocytes in primary liver carcinoma. Study information: Productive TCRbeta reads per sample were roughly 3.5 to 7.5 million, not differing by tissue.

Taking about 20-31 mg of unsorted bulk tissue, the authors co-extracted RNA and DNA. The patients lived with chronic HBV infection and had not yet received any treatment. Separate regions, five per tumor, were sampled. Per the germline V gene, CDR1 is SGHDN and CDR2 is FVKESK. This CDR3 comprises 14 residues. The V and J ends lost 4 bases and 10 bases, in that order; junction bases with no gene match: 11. Synthesis of TCR beta cDNA was carried out from 450 to 650 ng total RNA with a constant-region primer. What produced the TCR beta libraries was three nested multiplex PCR rounds using slightly modified ARM-PCR. The opening two PCR rounds, around 10 cycles each, paired TRBV1-TRBV30 forward primers with a C-beta reverse primer. TCRdb called the multiplex PCR reads again in MiXCR, with one record for every CDR3 protein. The table records 55,000 to 65,000 distinct CDR3 sequences, less than 85% of them present only once.

General observations from the study: Paired tumor-adjacent and tumor-blood samples overlapped less than tumor region pairs did.

In this sample, this clonotype turned up many times. Its cognate antigen is unknown. It is likely a read error, because the conserved phenylalanine at the end of the CDR3 is missing. Sequenced material: liver tumor tissue from sampling region 2. The subset was: tumor region T2, inferior pole. The genes are TRBV14 and TRBJ2-7, with 9 bases lining up with TRBD1. The clonotype comes from a man aged 35 to 55 with primary liver carcinoma and hepatitis B virus infection. CDR3 sequence reads: CASSRGQGVIRQYI. CDR3 DNA: TGTGCCAGCAGCCGGGGACAGGGAGTCATCCGACAGTACATC.